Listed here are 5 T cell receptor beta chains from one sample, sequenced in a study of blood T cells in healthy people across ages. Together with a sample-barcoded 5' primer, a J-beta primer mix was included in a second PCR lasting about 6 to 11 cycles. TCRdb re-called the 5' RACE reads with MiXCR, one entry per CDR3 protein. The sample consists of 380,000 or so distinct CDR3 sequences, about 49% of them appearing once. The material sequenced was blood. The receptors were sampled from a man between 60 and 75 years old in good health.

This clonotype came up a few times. The CDR3 loop is CSASRGASGIETQYF. The CDR3 DNA reads as TGCAGTGCTTCCCGGGGAGCTAGCGGAATAGAGACCCAGTACTTC. The chain joins TRBV20-1 to TRBJ2-5; 7 bases are shared with TRBD2. The CDR3 totals 15 residues. Germline assignment: CDR1 DFQATT and CDR2 SNEGSKA (reference sequence). J gave up 4 bases and V 5 bases, and 13 bases lay outside the gene matches.

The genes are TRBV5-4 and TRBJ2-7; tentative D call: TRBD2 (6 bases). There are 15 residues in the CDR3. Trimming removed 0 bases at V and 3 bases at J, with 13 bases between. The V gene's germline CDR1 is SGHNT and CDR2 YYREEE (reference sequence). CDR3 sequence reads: CASSLEGTGGYEQYF. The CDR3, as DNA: TGTGCCAGCAGCTTGGAAGGGACTGGCGGCTACGAGCAGTACTTC.

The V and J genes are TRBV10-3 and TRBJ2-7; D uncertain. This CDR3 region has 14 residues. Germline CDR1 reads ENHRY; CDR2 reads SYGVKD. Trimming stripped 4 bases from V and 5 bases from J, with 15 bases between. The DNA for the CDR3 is TGTGCCATCAGTGTTGGGCGCGGCTCGGACGAGCAGTACTTC. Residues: CAISVGRGSDEQYF.

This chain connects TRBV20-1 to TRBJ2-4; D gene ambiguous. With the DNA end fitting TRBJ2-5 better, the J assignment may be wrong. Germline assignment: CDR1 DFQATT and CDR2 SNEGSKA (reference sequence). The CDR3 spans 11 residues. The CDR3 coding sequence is TGCAGTCGTGGACGAGTCGGGACCCAGTACTTC. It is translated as CSRGRVGTQYF.

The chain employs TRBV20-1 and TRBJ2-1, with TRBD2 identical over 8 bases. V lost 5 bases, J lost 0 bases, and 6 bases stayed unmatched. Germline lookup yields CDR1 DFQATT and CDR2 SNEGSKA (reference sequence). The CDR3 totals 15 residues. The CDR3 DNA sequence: TGCAGTGCTGGAATAACTAGCGGCTCCTACAATGAGCAGTTCTTC. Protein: CSAGITSGSYNEQFF.